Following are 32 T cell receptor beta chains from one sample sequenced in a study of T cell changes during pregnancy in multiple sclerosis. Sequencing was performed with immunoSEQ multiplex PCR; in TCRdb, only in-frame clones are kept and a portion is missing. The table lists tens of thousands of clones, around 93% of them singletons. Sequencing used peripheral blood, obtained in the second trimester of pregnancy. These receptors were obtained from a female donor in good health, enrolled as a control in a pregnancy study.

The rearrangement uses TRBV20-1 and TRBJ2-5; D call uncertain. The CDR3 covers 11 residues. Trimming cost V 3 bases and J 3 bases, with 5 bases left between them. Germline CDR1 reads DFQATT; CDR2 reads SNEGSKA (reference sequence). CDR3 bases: TGCAGTGCTAGCCCTAAAGAGACCCAGTACTTC. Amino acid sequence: CSASPKETQYF.

The CDR3 loop is CASSQLGGDYGYTF. CDR3 bases: TGCGCCAGCAGCCAACTGGGGGGTGACTATGGCTACACCTTC. This sequence joins TRBV4-1 and TRBJ1-2; maybe TRBD1 (5 bases). This CDR3 is built from 14 residues. Germline lookup yields CDR1 MGHRA and CDR2 YSYEKL. The ends were cut back, 2 bases at V and 3 bases at J, with 10 bases in the middle.

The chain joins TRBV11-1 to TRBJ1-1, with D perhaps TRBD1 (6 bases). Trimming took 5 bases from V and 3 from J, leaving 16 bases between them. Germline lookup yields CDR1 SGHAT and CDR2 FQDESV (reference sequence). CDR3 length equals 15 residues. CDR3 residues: CASSDRTVGDTEAFF. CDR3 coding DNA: TGTGCCAGCAGCGATCGGACAGTTGGGGACACTGAAGCTTTCTTT.

The CDR3 protein is CAWTPKGLAVTYEQYF. The CDR3 DNA follows: TGTGCCTGGACTCCGAAGGGACTAGCGGTGACCTACGAGCAGTACTTC. The V and J genes are TRBV30 and TRBJ2-7, with 11 bases that match TRBD2. The trim removed 4 bases at V and 2 bases at J, leaving 10 bases unmatched. This CDR3 is 16 amino acids long. The germline gives CDR1 GTSNPN, CDR2 SVGIG (reference sequence).

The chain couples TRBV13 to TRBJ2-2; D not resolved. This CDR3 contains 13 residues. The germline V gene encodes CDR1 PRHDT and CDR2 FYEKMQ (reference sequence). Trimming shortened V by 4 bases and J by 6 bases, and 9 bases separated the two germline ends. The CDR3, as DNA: TGTGCCAGCAGCTCCCGGGTCTCCGGGGAGCTGTTTTTT. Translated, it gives CASSSRVSGELFF.

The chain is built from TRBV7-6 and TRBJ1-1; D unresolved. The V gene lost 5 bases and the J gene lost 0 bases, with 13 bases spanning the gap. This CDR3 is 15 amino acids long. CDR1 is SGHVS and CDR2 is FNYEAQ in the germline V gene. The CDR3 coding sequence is TGTGCCAGCAGCCTGGATGGGCCTATGAACACTGAAGCTTTCTTT. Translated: CASSLDGPMNTEAFF. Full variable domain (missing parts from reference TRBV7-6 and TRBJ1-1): GAGVSQSPRYKVTKRGQDVALRCDPISGHVSLYWYRQALGQGPEFLTYFNYEAQQDKSGLPNDRFSAERPEGSISTLTIQRTEQRDSAMYRCASSLDGPMNTEAFFGQGTRLTVV.

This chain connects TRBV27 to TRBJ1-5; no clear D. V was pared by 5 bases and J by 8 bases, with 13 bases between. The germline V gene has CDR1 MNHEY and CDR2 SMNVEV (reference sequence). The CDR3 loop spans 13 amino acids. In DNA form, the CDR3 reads TGTGCCAGCAGTCTAGGGCCCGGGGAGCCCCAGCATTTT. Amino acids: CASSLGPGEPQHF.

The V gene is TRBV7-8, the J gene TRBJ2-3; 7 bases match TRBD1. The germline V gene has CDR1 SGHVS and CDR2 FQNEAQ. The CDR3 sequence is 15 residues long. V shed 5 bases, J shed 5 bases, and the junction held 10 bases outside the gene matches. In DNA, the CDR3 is TGTGCCAGCAGCGCCACAGGGGCAAATGGAGATACGCAGTATTTT. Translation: CASSATGANGDTQYF.

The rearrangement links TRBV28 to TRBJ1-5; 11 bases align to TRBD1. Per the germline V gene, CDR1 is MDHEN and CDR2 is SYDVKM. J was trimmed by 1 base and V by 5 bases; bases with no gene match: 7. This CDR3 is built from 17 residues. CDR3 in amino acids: CASSRLGQGASNQPQHF. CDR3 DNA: TGTGCCAGCAGTCGACTCGGACAGGGGGCAAGCAATCAGCCCCAGCATTTT. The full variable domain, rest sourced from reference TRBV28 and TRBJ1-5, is DVKVTQSSRYLVKRTGEKVFLECVQDMDHENMFWYRQDPGLGLRLIYFSYDVKMKEKGDIPEGYSVSREKKERFSLILESASTNQTSMYLCASSRLGQGASNQPQHFGDGTRLSIL.

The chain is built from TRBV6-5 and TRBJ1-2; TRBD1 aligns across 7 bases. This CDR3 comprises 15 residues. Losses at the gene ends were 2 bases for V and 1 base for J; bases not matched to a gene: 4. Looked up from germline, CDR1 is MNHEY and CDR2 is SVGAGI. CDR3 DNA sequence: TGTGCCAGCAGTTACAGAGGGGGCCGTAACTATGGCTACACCTTC. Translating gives CASSYRGGRNYGYTF.

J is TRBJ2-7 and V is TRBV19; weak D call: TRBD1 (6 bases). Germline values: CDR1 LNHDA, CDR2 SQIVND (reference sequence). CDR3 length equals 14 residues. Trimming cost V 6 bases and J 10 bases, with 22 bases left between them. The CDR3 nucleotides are TGTGCCAGTAGGATGACAGGAGGTGAAAAGACTCAGTACTTC. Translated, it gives CASRMTGGEKTQYF.

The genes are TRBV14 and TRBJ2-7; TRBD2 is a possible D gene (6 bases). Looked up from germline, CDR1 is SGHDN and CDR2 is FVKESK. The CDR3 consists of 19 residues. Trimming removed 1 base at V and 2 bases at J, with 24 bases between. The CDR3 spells CASSQVFFPGLAMTYEQYF. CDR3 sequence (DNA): TGTGCCAGCAGCCAAGTATTTTTCCCGGGACTTGCGATGACCTACGAGCAGTACTTC.

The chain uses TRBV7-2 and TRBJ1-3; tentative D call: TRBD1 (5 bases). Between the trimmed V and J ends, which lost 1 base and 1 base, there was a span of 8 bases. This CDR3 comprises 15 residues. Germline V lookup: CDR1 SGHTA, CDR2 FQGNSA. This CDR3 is CASSLGAGSGNTIYF. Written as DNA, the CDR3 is TGTGCCAGCAGCTTAGGTGCAGGGTCTGGAAACACCATATATTTT.

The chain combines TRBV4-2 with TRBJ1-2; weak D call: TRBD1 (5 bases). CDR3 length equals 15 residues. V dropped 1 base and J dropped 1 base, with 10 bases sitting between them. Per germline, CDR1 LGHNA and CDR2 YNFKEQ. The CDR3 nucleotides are TGTGCCAGCAGCCAAGCGGGGGTTTATAACTATGGCTACACCTTC. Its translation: CASSQAGVYNYGYTF.

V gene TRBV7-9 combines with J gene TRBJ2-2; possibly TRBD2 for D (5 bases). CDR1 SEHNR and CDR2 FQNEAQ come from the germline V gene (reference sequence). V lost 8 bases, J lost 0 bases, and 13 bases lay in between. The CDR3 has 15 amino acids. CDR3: CASVAGRANTGELFF. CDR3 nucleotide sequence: TGTGCCAGCGTTGCGGGCAGAGCGAACACCGGGGAGCTGTTTTTT.

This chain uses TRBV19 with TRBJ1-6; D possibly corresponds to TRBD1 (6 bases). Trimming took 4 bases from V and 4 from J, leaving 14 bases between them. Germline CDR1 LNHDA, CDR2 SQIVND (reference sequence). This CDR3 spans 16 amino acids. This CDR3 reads CASSTQGLDYNSPLHF. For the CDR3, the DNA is TGTGCCAGTAGTACACAGGGCCTGGATTATAATTCACCCCTCCACTTT.

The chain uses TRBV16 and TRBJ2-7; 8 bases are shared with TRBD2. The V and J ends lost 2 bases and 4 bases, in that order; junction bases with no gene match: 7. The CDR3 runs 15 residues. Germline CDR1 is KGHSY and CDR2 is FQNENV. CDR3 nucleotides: TGTGCCAGCAGCCAAGACGGGGGGGGAACTTACGAGCAGTACTTC. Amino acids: CASSQDGGGTYEQYF.

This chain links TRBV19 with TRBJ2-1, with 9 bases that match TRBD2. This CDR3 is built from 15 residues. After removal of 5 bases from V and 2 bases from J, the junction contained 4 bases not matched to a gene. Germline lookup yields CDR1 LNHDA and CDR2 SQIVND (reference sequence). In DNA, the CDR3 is TGTGCCAGTAGTGGAGCTAGCGGGGCCTACAATGAGCAGTTCTTC. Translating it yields CASSGASGAYNEQFF.

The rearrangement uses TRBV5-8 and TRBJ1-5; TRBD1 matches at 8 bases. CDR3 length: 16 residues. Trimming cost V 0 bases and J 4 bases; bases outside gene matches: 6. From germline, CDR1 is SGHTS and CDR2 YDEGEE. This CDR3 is CASSLVSRGPNQPQHF. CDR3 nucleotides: TGTGCCAGCAGCTTGGTTAGCAGGGGGCCTAATCAGCCCCAGCATTTT.

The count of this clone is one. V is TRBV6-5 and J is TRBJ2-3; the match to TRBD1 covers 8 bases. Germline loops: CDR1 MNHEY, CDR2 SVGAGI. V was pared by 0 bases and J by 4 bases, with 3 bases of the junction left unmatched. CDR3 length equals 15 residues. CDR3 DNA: TGTGCCAGCAGTTACTCCCAGGGGGCCCCAGATACGCAGTATTTT. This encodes CASSYSQGAPDTQYF.

The CDR3: CASSTNLGGGYGYTF. CDR3 nucleotide sequence: TGTGCCAGCAGCACCAACCTCGGGGGAGGCTATGGCTACACCTTC. This chain uses TRBV7-9 with TRBJ1-2, with D tentatively TRBD1 (5 bases). V gave up 5 bases and J gave up 4 bases, with 17 bases separating them. This CDR3 has 15 amino acids. Per germline, CDR1 SEHNR and CDR2 FQNEAQ (reference sequence).

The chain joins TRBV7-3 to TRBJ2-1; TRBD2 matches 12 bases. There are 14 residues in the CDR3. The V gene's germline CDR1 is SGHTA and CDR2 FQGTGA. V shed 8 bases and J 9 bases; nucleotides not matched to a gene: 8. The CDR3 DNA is TGTGCCAGCGCCCAGGCTAGCGGGGGGGCTGAGCAGTTCTTC. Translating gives CASAQASGGAEQFF.

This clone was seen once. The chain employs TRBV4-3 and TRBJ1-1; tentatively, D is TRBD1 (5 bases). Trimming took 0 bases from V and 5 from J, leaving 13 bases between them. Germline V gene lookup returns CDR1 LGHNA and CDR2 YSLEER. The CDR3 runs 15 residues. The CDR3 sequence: CASSQDSQGSTEAFF. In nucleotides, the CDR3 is TGCGCCAGCAGCCAAGATAGCCAGGGAAGTACTGAAGCTTTCTTT.

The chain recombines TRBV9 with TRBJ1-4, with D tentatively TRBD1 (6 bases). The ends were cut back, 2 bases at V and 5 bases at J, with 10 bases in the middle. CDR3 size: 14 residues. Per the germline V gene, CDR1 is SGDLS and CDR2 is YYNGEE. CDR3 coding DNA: TGTGCCAGCAGCGTGGGCCAGGGGAATGAAAAACTGTTTTTT. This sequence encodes CASSVGQGNEKLFF.

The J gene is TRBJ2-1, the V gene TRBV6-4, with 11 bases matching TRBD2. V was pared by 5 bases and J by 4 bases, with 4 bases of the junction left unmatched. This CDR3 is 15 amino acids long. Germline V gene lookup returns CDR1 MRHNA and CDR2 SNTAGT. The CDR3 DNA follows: TGTGCCAGCAGTTCTACTAGCGGGGGATACAATGAGCAGTTCTTC. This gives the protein CASSSTSGGYNEQFF.

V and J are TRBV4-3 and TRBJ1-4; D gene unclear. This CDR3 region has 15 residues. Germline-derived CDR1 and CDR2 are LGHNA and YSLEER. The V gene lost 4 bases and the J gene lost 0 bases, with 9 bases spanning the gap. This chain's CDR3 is CASSLESATNEKLFF. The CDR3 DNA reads TGCGCCAGCAGCCTCGAGAGTGCAACTAATGAAAAACTGTTTTTT.

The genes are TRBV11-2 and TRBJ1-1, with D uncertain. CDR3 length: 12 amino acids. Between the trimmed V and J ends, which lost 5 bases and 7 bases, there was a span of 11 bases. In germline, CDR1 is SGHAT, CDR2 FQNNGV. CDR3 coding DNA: TGTGCCAGCAGCCCGCGGGAGAGTGAAGCTTTCTTT. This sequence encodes CASSPRESEAFF. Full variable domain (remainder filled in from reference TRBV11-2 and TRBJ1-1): EAGVAQSPRYKIIEKRQSVAFWCNPISGHATLYWYQQILGQGPKLLIQFQNNGVVDDSQLPKDRFSAERLKGVDSTLKIQPAKLEDSAVYLCASSPRESEAFFGQGTRLTVV.

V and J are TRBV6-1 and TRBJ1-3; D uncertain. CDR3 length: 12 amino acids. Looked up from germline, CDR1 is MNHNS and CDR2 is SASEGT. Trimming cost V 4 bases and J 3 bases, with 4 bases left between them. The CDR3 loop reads CASSVSGNTIYF. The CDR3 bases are TGTGCCAGCAGTGTTAGTGGAAACACCATATATTTT.

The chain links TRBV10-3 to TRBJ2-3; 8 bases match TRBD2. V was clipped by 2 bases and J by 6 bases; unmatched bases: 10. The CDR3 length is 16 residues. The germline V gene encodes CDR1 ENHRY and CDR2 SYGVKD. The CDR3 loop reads CAISEQAGGGMDTQYF. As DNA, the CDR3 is TGTGCCATCAGTGAGCAGGCGGGGGGCGGGATGGATACGCAGTATTTT.

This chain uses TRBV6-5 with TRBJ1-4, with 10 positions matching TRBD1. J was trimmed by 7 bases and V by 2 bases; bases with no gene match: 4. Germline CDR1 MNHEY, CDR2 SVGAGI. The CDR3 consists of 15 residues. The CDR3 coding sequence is TGTGCCAGCAGTTACGACAGGGGGCAATTTGAAAAACTGTTTTTT. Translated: CASSYDRGQFEKLFF.

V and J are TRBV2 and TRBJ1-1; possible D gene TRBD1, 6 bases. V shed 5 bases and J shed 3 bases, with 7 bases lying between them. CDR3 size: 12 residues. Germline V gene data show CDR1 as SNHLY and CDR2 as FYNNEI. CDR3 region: CASSYRDTEAFF. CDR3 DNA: TGTGCCAGCAGTTACAGGGACACTGAAGCTTTCTTT.

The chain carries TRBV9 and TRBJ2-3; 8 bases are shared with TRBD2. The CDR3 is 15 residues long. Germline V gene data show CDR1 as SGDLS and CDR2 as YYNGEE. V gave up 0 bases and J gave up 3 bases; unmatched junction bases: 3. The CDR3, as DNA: TGTGCCAGCAGCGTAGTGGCGGGGGGTACAGATACGCAGTATTTT. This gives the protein CASSVVAGGTDTQYF. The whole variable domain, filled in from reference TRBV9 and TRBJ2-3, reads DSGVTQTPKHLITATGQRVTLRCSPRSGDLSVYWYQQSLDQGLQFLIQYYNGEERAKGNILERFSAQQFPDLHSELNLSSLELGDSALYFCASSVVAGGTDTQYFGPGTRLTVL.